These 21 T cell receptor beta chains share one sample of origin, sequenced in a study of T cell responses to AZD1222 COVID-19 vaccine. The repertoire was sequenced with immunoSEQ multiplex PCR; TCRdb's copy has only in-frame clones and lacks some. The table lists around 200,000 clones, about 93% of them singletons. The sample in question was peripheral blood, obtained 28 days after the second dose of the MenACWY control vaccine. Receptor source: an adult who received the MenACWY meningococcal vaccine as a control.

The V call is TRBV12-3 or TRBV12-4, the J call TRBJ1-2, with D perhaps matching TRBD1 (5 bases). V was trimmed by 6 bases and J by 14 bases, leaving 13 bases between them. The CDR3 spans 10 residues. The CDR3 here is CASSPGTFTF. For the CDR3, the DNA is TGTGCCAGCAGCCCTGGGACTTTTACCTTC.

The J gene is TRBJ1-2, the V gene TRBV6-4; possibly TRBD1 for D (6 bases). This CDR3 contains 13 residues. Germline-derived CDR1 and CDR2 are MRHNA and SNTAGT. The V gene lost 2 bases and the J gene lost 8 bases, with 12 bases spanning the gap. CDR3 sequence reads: CASSDGGAQGYTF. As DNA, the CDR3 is TGTGCCAGCAGTGACGGGGGGGCACAAGGCTACACCTTC.

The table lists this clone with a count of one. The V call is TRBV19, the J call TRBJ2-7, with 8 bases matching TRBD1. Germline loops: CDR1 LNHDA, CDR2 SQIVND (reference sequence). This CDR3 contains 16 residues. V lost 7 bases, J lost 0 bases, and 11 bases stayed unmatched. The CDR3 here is CASKPYRGASSYEQYF. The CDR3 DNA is TGTGCCAGTAAACCCTACAGGGGGGCGTCCTCCTACGAGCAGTACTTC.

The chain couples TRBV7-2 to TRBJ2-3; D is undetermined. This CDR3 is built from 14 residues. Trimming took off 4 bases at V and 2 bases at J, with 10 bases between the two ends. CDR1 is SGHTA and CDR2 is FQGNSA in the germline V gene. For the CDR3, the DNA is TGTGCCAGCAGCTCCTCGAGCCCCACAGATACGCAGTATTTT. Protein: CASSSSSPTDTQYF.

The DNA of the CDR3 is TGTGCCAGCAGTTACGATTGGACCTATGGCTACACCTTC. Translated: CASSYDWTYGYTF. The J gene is TRBJ1-2, the V gene TRBV6-5; no reliable D call. The CDR3 has 13 residues. From germline, CDR1 is MNHEY and CDR2 SVGAGI. With 2 bases removed from V and 4 bases from J, the gap between germline ends came to 8 bases.

This chain's CDR3 is CASSLQTLNTEAFF. Written as DNA, the CDR3 is TGCGCCAGCAGCTTACAGACCTTGAACACTGAAGCTTTCTTT. The rearrangement uses TRBV5-1 and TRBJ1-1; no firm D call. Per germline, CDR1 SGHRS and CDR2 YFSETQ. V was trimmed by 2 bases and J by 0 bases, leaving 8 bases between them. CDR3 size: 14 residues.

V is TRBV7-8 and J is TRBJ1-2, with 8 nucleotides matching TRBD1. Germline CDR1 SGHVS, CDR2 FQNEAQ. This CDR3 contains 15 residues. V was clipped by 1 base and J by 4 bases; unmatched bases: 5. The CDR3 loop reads CASSLDRGSIYGYTF. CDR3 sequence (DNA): TGTGCCAGCAGCTTAGACAGGGGGAGTATCTATGGCTACACCTTC.

Here the CDR3 DNA reads TGTGCCAGCAGCTTGTGGGGACAGTATAGCAATCAGCCCCAGCATTTT. Its translation is CASSLWGQYSNQPQHF. The chain recombines TRBV5-6 with TRBJ1-5, with 7 nucleotides matching TRBD1. The length of the CDR3 is 16 residues. Germline V gene sequence: CDR1 SGHDT, CDR2 YYEEEE. Germline trimming cut 1 base from V and 0 bases from J; bases unmatched to any gene: 4.

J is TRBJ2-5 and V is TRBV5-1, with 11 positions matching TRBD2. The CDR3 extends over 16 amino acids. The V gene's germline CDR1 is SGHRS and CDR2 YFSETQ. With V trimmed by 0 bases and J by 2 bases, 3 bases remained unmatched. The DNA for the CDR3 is TGCGCCAGCAGCTTGGGGCTAGCGGGGGGACAAGAGACCCAGTACTTC. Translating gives CASSLGLAGGQETQYF.

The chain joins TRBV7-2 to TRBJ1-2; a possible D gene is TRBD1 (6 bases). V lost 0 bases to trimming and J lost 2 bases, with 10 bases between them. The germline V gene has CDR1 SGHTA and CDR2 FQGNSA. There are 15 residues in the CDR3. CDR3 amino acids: CASSLAGGPNYGYTF. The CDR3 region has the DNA TGTGCCAGCAGCTTAGCGGGGGGGCCGAACTATGGCTACACCTTC. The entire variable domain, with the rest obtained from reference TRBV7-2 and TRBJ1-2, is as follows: GAGVSQSPSNKVTEKGKDVELRCDPISGHTALYWYRQSLGQGLEFLIYFQGNSAPDKSGLPSDRFSAERTGGSVSTLTIQRTQQEDSAVYLCASSLAGGPNYGYTFGSGTRLTVV.

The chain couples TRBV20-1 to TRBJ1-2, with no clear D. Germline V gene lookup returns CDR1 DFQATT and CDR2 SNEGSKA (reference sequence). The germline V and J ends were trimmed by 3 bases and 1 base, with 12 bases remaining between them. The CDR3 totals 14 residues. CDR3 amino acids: CSASAGSNNYGYTF. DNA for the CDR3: TGCAGTGCTAGTGCAGGCTCAAATAACTATGGCTACACCTTC.

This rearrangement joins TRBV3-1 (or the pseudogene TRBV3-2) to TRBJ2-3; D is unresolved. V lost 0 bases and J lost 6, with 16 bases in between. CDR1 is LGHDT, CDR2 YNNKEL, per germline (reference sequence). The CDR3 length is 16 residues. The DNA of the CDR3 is TGTGCCAGCAGCCAAGAGCCCGGGCCCGCCGGGGATACGCAGTATTTT. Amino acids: CASSQEPGPAGDTQYF.

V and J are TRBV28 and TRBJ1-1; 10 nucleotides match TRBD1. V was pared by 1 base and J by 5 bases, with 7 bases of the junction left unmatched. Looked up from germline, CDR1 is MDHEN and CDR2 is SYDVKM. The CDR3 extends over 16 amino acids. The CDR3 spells CASSLYGTGARTEAFF. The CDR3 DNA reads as TGTGCCAGCAGTTTATACGGGACAGGGGCTAGGACTGAAGCTTTCTTT.

CDR3 sequence reads: CSVRGQGVLSTGELFF. The CDR3, as DNA: TGCAGCGTTAGGGGACAGGGTGTTTTAAGCACCGGGGAGCTGTTTTTT. The rearrangement links TRBV29-1 to TRBJ2-2, with 9 bases aligning to TRBD1. V was clipped by 5 bases and J by 4 bases; unmatched bases: 11. This CDR3 is 16 amino acids long. The germline gives CDR1 SQVTM, CDR2 ANQGSEA.

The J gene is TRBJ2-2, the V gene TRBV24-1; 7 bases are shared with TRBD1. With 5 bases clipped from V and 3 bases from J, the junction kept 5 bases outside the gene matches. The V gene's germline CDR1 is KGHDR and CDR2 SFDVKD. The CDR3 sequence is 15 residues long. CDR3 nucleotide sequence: TGTGCCACCAGTGGTGCGACAGGGCACACCGGGGAGCTGTTTTTT. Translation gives CATSGATGHTGELFF.

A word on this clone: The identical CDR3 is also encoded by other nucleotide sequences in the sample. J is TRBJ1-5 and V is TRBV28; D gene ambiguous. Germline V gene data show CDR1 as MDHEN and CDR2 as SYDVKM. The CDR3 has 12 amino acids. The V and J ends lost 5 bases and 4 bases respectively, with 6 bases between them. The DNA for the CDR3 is TGTGCCAGCAGTCCCCTAAATCAGCCCCAGCATTTT. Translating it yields CASSPLNQPQHF.

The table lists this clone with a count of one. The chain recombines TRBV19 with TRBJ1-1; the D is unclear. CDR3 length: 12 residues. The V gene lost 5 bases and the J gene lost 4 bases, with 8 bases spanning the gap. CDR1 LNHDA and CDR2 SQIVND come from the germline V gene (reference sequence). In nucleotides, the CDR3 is TGTGCCAGTAGTTATTTGGGCACTGAAGCTTTCTTT. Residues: CASSYLGTEAFF.

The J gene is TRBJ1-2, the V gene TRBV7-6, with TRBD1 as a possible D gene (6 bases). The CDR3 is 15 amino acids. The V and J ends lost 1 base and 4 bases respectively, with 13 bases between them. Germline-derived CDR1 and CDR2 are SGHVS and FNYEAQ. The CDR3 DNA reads TGTGCCAGCAGCTTAGGGGCCGGACAGACCTATGGCTACACCTTC. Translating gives CASSLGAGQTYGYTF.

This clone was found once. The CDR3 nucleotides are TGTGCCAGTAGTATTCTTACGGGGGGAAATCAGCCCCAGCATTTT. Amino acids: CASSILTGGNQPQHF. V is TRBV19 and J is TRBJ1-5, with D perhaps TRBD1 (5 bases). CDR3 size: 15 residues. CDR1 is LNHDA and CDR2 is SQIVND in the germline V gene (reference sequence). Between the trimmed V and J ends, which lost 3 bases and 4 bases, there was a span of 13 bases.

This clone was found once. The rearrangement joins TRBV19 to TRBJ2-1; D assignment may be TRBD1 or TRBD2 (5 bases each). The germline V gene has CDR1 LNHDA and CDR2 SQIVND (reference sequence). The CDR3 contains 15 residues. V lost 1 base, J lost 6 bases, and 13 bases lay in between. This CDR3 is CASSIAGPRFNEQFF. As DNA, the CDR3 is TGTGCCAGTAGTATAGCGGGACCAAGATTCAATGAGCAGTTCTTC.

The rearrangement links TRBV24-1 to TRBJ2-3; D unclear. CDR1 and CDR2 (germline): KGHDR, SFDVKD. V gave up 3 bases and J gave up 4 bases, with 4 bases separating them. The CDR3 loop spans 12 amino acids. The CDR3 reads CATSDPPDTQYF. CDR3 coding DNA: TGTGCCACCAGTGATCCTCCAGATACGCAGTATTTT.